These 8 T cell receptor beta chains came from one sample sequenced in a study of cytomegalovirus exposure and HLA in healthy donors. Both 60 Vbeta primers and 13 Jbeta primers went into the PCR. Assay used: immunoSEQ multiplex PCR; TCRdb lists only in-frame clones, some missing. The top ten clones hold around 3% of a sample with around 65,000 clones, 55% to 65% of them seen once. The sample comprised PBMCs. The source is a young man in good health and CMV-seronegative.

The sample holds a few counts of this clone. V and J are TRBV19 and TRBJ2-5; TRBD1 matches 8 bases. The CDR3 sequence is 14 residues long. Germline V gives CDR1 LNHDA, CDR2 SQIVND (reference sequence). Trimming removed 5 bases from V and 5 bases from J; junction bases left unmatched: 7. CDR3 in DNA: TGTGCCAGTAGTGTCAGGGGGCGCGAGGAGACCCAGTACTTC. Encoded protein: CASSVRGREETQYF.

The chain uses TRBV2 and TRBJ2-3; 14 bases fit TRBD2. CDR3 size: 18 residues. Trimming took 2 bases from V and 2 from J; bases not matched to a gene: 6. Germline V CDR1 and CDR2: SNHLY, FYNNEI. The chain's CDR3 is CASSESRGLAGVTDTQYF. CDR3 nucleotides: TGTGCCAGCAGTGAAAGTCGGGGACTAGCGGGGGTCACAGATACGCAGTATTTT.

The chain uses TRBV10-3 and TRBJ2-7; TRBD1 matches at 9 bases. This CDR3 is built from 14 residues. Trimming at V came to 3 bases and at J to 3 bases, leaving 3 bases not matched to a gene. Germline V lookup: CDR1 ENHRY, CDR2 SYGVKD. The CDR3 spells CAISEGGQGYEQYF. The DNA of the CDR3 is TGTGCCATCAGTGAAGGGGGACAGGGCTACGAGCAGTACTTC.

V gene TRBV20-1 combines with J gene TRBJ2-1; D unclear. The germline CDR1 and CDR2 sequences are DFQATT and SNEGSKA (reference sequence). The CDR3 consists of 11 residues. The V and J ends lost 5 bases and 4 bases respectively, with 6 bases between them. DNA for the CDR3: TGCAGTGCTGAGCAATACAATGAGCAGTTCTTC. Translation gives CSAEQYNEQFF.

The chain links TRBV6-5 to TRBJ2-7; D is unresolved. From germline, CDR1 is MNHEY and CDR2 SVGAGI. V dropped 7 bases and J dropped 0 bases, with 13 bases sitting between them. CDR3 size: 14 residues. In nucleotides, the CDR3 is TGTGCCAGCAAAAAGACACTGGACTCCTACGAGCAGTACTTC. Translation gives CASKKTLDSYEQYF.

The chain recombines TRBV5-4 with TRBJ2-7; 10 bases are shared with TRBD2. Germline trimming cut 5 bases from V and 7 bases from J; bases unmatched to any gene: 21. There are 18 residues in the CDR3. The germline CDR1 and CDR2 sequences are SGHNT and YYREEE (reference sequence). CDR3 bases: TGTGCCAGCAGTTCCCGGTTGGTAGCGGGGGGCCCGGGTGAGGAGCAGTACTTC. This encodes CASSSRLVAGGPGEEQYF.

This clone has only a few counts. V usage is TRBV6-5 and J usage is TRBJ2-7; no clear D gene. Germline CDR1 and CDR2: MNHEY and SVGAGI. There are 13 residues in the CDR3. V dropped 7 bases and J dropped 3 bases, with 13 bases sitting between them. The CDR3 protein is CASMSSLNYEQYF. The CDR3 nucleotides read TGTGCCAGCATGAGCTCGCTAAACTACGAGCAGTACTTC.

The chain combines TRBV7-7 with TRBJ2-1; no clear D. The CDR3 is 15 residues long. V lost 5 bases and J lost 0, with 11 bases in between. Germline CDR1 SSHAT, CDR2 FNYEAQ (reference sequence). CDR3 in DNA: TGTGCCAGCAGCGCAGGATCGACCTCCTACAATGAGCAGTTCTTC. Residues: CASSAGSTSYNEQFF.